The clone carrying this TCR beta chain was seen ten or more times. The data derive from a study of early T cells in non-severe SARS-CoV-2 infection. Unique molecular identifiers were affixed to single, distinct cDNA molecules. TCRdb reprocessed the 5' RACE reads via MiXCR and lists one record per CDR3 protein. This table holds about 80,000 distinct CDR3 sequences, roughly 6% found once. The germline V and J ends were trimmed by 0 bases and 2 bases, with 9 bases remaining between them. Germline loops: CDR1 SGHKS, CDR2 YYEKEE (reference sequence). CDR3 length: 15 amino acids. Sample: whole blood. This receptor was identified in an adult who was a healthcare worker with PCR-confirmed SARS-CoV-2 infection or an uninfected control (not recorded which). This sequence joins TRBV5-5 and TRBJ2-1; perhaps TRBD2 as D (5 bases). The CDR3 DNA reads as TGTGCCAGCAGCTTGGGTACGACTACCTACAATGAGCAGTTCTTC. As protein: CASSLGTTTYNEQFF. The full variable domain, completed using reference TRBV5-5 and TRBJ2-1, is DAGVTQSPTHLIKTRGQQVTLRCSPISGHKSVSWYQQVLGQGPQFIFQYYEKEERGRGNFPDRFSARQFPNYSSELNVNALLLGDSALYLCASSLGTTTYNEQFFGPGTRLTVL.